The 18 T cell receptor beta chains listed next were all sequenced from one sample in a study of cytomegalovirus exposure and HLA in healthy donors. The PCR made use of 60 Vbeta and 13 Jbeta primers. Measured with immunoSEQ multiplex PCR; TCRdb has only the in-frame clones, and not every one. Of approximately 100,000 clones listed, about 79% are singletons. The sample comprised PBMCs. These receptors were collected from a human donor in good health.

In this sample, this clone turned up once. The chain couples TRBV5-1 to TRBJ1-3; 7 bases map to TRBD1. From germline, CDR1 is SGHRS and CDR2 YFSETQ. V lost 0 bases to trimming and J lost 2 bases; unmatched junction nucleotides: 8. There are 17 residues in the CDR3. As DNA, the CDR3 is TGCGCCAGCAGCTTGGATGGACAGGCTACACCTGGAAACACCATATATTTT. Amino acid sequence: CASSLDGQATPGNTIYF.

This clone was found once. This chain links TRBV28 with TRBJ2-5, with D possibly TRBD1 on 5 matching bases. CDR3 length: 14 residues. V lost 6 bases, J lost 5 bases, and 16 bases lay in between. Germline assignment: CDR1 MDHEN and CDR2 SYDVKM. CDR3 loop: CASSVSARVETQYF. CDR3 DNA sequence: TGTGCCAGCAGCGTCTCAGCCAGGGTCGAGACCCAGTACTTC.

J is TRBJ2-7 and V is TRBV6-5; TRBD2 aligns across 12 bases. V was pared by 8 bases and J by 4 bases, with 6 bases of the junction left unmatched. CDR1 and CDR2 (germline): MNHEY, SVGAGI. The CDR3 covers 14 residues. CDR3 amino acids: CASGPLAGGYEQYF. In DNA form, the CDR3 reads TGTGCCAGCGGGCCCCTAGCGGGGGGGTACGAGCAGTACTTC.

V gene TRBV6-1 combines with J gene TRBJ2-2, with 7 positions matching TRBD2. The germline V gene has CDR1 MNHNS and CDR2 SASEGT. This CDR3 contains 15 residues. Unmatched junction bases numbered 8, after V lost 6 bases and J lost 4 bases. CDR3 loop: CASRKLARSTGELFF. In DNA form, the CDR3 reads TGTGCCAGCAGAAAACTAGCGCGATCCACCGGGGAGCTGTTTTTT.

J is TRBJ1-4 and V is TRBV9; the match to TRBD1 covers 7 bases. The V segment lost 3 bases and the J segment 8 bases; nucleotides outside the gene matches: 7. This CDR3 has 14 residues. Germline assignment: CDR1 SGDLS and CDR2 YYNGEE. This CDR3 reads CASSETAGGEKLFF. The CDR3 DNA reads TGTGCCAGCAGCGAGACGGCAGGGGGAGAAAAACTGTTTTTT. The full variable domain, rest sourced from reference TRBV9 and TRBJ1-4, is DSGVTQTPKHLITATGQRVTLRCSPRSGDLSVYWYQQSLDQGLQFLIQYYNGEERAKGNILERFSAQQFPDLHSELNLSSLELGDSALYFCASSETAGGEKLFFGSGTQLSVL.

CDR3 amino acids: CASSLSDRNQPQHF. CDR3 DNA sequence: TGTGCCAGCAGCCTGAGTGACAGGAATCAGCCCCAGCATTTT. The chain has TRBV7-2 and TRBJ1-5; the D gene is possibly TRBD1 (6 bases). This CDR3 is 14 amino acids long. V was cut by 5 bases and J by 4 bases, with 12 bases left in between. The germline V gene encodes CDR1 SGHTA and CDR2 FQGNSA.

This rearrangement joins TRBV18 to TRBJ1-4, with TRBD1 matching over 7 bases. The CDR3 loop spans 17 amino acids. V shed 3 bases, J shed 4 bases, and the junction held 11 bases outside the gene matches. Germline loops: CDR1 KGHSH, CDR2 LQKENI. The CDR3 loop reads CASSPSGQTILNEKLFF. CDR3 sequence (DNA): TGTGCCAGCTCACCCTCGGGACAGACCATCCTTAATGAAAAACTGTTTTTT.

The chain joins TRBV7-9 to TRBJ1-2, with unresolved D. Germline loops: CDR1 SEHNR, CDR2 FQNEAQ (reference sequence). V was pared by 5 bases and J by 4 bases, with 14 bases between. The CDR3 runs 14 residues. The CDR3 DNA is TGTGCCAGCAGCCCAGCGCCGGAGGTCTATGGCTACACCTTC. It translates to CASSPAPEVYGYTF.

CDR3 in amino acids: CASSQAWGTGGAYGYTF. CDR3 DNA sequence: TGCGCCAGCAGCCAAGCGTGGGGTACAGGGGGCGCTTATGGCTACACCTTC. This sequence joins TRBV4-3 and TRBJ1-2; TRBD1 matches at 9 bases. Trimming cost V 1 base and J 5 bases; bases outside gene matches: 11. In germline, CDR1 is LGHNA, CDR2 YSLEER. CDR3 length: 17 amino acids.

In regard to this clone: The sample has other DNA sequences that encode this CDR3 too. V gene TRBV5-4 combines with J gene TRBJ2-3, with D perhaps TRBD2 (6 bases). Trimming removed 2 bases at V and 0 bases at J, with 7 bases between. The length of the CDR3 is 14 residues. From germline, CDR1 is SGHNT and CDR2 YYREEE (reference sequence). The CDR3 loop reads CASSFGGSTDTQYF. The CDR3 coding sequence is TGTGCCAGCAGCTTCGGAGGGAGCACAGATACGCAGTATTTT.

The chain employs TRBV6-6 and TRBJ2-7; the D is unclear. The ends were cut back, 8 bases at V and 3 bases at J, with 17 bases in the middle. Germline V lookup: CDR1 MNHNY, CDR2 SVGAGI (reference sequence). The CDR3 has 14 residues. CDR3 nucleotides: TGTGCCAGCCAAAATCCACAGTCCTACTACGAGCAGTACTTC. Translated, it gives CASQNPQSYYEQYF.

The chain carries TRBV5-1 and TRBJ1-2; 8 bases align to TRBD1. The junction had 9 bases not matched to a gene; V was cut back by 0 bases and J by 2 bases. The CDR3 runs to 17 residues. From germline, CDR1 is SGHRS and CDR2 YFSETQ. CDR3 amino acids: CASSLDPRGRGNYGYTF. The CDR3, as DNA: TGCGCCAGCAGCTTGGACCCCAGGGGGCGGGGGAACTATGGCTACACCTTC.

Turning to this clone: The conserved closing phenylalanine or tryptophan is absent in this CDR3, likely reflecting a read error. The chain combines TRBV19 with TRBJ1-1, with D perhaps TRBD1 (5 bases). V dropped 7 bases and J dropped 1 base, with 16 bases sitting between them. This CDR3 has 15 residues. CDR1 is LNHDA, CDR2 SQIVND, per germline (reference sequence). CDR3 in amino acids: CASTDGRGGNTEAFS. The CDR3 DNA is TGTGCCAGTACCGACGGGCGGGGCGGGAACACTGAAGCTTTCTCT.

The V and J genes are TRBV5-1 and TRBJ2-5; D is unresolved. Trimming removed 1 base at V and 1 base at J, with 8 bases between. The length of the CDR3 is 14 residues. Germline loops: CDR1 SGHRS, CDR2 YFSETQ. CDR3 nucleotides: TGCGCCAGCAGCTTGTCTGTCGGCCAAGAGACCCAGTACTTC. Its protein is CASSLSVGQETQYF.

The chain couples TRBV5-6 to TRBJ1-3; 8 nucleotides line up with TRBD1. CDR1 and CDR2 (germline): SGHDT, YYEEEE. The V and J ends lost 2 bases and 1 base, in that order; junction bases with no gene match: 2. The CDR3 length is 15 residues. DNA of the CDR3: TGTGCCAGCAGCTTCAGGGGGCTGTCTGGAAACACCATATATTTT. Translation: CASSFRGLSGNTIYF.

V gene TRBV2 combines with J gene TRBJ2-2; 9 bases fit TRBD2. J gave up 0 bases and V 8 bases, and 1 base lay outside the gene matches. The CDR3 is 14 amino acids. Germline V gene sequence: CDR1 SNHLY, CDR2 FYNNEI. CDR3 loop: CASRLAANTGELFF. The CDR3 DNA sequence: TGTGCCAGCCGACTAGCGGCGAACACCGGGGAGCTGTTTTTT.

This chain joins TRBV27 and TRBJ2-7; 7 bases line up with TRBD2. This CDR3 spans 14 amino acids. Trimming cost V 7 bases and J 3 bases; bases outside gene matches: 9. Per germline, CDR1 MNHEY and CDR2 SMNVEV (reference sequence). In nucleotides, the CDR3 is TGTGCCAGCAAGAGGGAGGGGATGTACTACGAGCAGTACTTC. It specifies CASKREGMYYEQYF.

The V gene is TRBV5-1, the J gene TRBJ1-2; TRBD1 matches 7 bases. The ends lost 4 bases at V and 6 bases at J; junction bases unmatched: 15. CDR3 length: 16 residues. Germline V gene lookup returns CDR1 SGHRS and CDR2 YFSETQ. The DNA for the CDR3 is TGCGCCAGCAGCCTAGACAGGGATTACCCAATAGATGGCTACACCTTC. Translating it yields CASSLDRDYPIDGYTF.